What follows describes a single T cell receptor beta chain. The sample belongs to a study of blood T cell repertoires in COVID-19. Study background: In each case, the material was cDNA or gDNA derived from T cells, B-cell-depleted T cells, or PBMCs.

The authors' processing: Reference gene primer amplification gave estimated nucleated cell counts. Assay: immunoSEQ multiplex PCR; the TCRdb copy retains only in-frame clones and omits some. V, J and clone size derive from that table, while D and trimming were established from the DNA sequence. The sample shows around 270,000 clones, less than 90% of them seen only once. The ends lost 8 bases at V and 2 bases at J; junction bases unmatched: 5. This CDR3 comprises 15 residues. Germline loops: CDR1 LNHDA, CDR2 SQIVND (reference sequence). The receptor's source is a woman aged 40-49 years who had recovered from COVID-19. Sequences were obtained from peripheral blood. This rearrangement joins TRBV19 to TRBJ2-3; 12 positions match TRBD1. As DNA, the CDR3 is TGTGCCAGTCGCCAGGGACAGGGGGCCACAGATACGCAGTATTTT. This gives the protein CASRQGQGATDTQYF.